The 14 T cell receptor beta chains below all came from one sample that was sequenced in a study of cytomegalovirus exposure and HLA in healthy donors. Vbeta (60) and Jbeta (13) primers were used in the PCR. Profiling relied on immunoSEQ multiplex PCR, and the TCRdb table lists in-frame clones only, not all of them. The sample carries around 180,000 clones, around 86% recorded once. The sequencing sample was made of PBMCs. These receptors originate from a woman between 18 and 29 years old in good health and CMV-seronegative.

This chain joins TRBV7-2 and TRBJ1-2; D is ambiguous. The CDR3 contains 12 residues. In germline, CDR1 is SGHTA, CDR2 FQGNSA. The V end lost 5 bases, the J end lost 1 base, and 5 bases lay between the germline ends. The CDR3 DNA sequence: TGTGCCAGCAGCCCCGTTAACTATGGCTACACCTTC. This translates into CASSPVNYGYTF.

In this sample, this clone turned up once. This chain's CDR3 is CASSQVRLRTRESLSTDTQYF. CDR3 DNA: TGTGCCAGCAGCCAAGTGCGGTTGCGGACTAGGGAATCCCTAAGCACAGATACGCAGTATTTT. The genes are TRBV4-2 and TRBJ2-3; 7 bases fit TRBD2. The germline V gene has CDR1 LGHNA and CDR2 YNFKEQ. V dropped 1 base and J dropped 0; count of bases not matched to a gene: 19. This CDR3 spans 21 amino acids.

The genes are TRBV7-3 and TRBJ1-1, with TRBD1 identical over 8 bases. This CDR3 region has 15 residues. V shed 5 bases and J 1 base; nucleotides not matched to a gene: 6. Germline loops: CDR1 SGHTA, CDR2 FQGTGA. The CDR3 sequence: CASSLRGTGNTEAFF. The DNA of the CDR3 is TGTGCCAGCAGCCTGAGGGGGACAGGGAACACTGAAGCTTTCTTT.

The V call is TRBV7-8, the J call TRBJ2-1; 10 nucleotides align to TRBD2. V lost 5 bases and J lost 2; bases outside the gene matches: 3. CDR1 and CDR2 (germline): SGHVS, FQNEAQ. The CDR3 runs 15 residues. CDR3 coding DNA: TGTGCCAGCAGCCAACTAGCGGGGCCCTACAATGAGCAGTTCTTC. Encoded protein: CASSQLAGPYNEQFF. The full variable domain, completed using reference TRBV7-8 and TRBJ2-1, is GAGVSQSPRYKVAKRGQDVALRCDPISGHVSLFWYQQALGQGPEFLTYFQNEAQLDKSGLPSDRFFAERPEGSVSTLKIQRTQQEDSAVYLCASSQLAGPYNEQFFGPGTRLTVL.

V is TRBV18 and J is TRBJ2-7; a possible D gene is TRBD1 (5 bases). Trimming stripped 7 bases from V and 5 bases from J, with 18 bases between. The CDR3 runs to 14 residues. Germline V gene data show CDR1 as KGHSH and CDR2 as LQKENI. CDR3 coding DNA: TGTGCCAGCTTAAGGACATCCCCTTCGGACGAGCAGTACTTC. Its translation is CASLRTSPSDEQYF.

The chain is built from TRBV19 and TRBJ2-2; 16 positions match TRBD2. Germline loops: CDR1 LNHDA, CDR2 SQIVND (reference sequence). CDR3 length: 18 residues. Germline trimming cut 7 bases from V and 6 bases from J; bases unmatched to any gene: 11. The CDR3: CASINPGLAGGLSGELFF. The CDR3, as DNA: TGTGCCAGTATTAATCCGGGACTAGCGGGGGGGCTCTCCGGGGAGCTGTTTTTT.

CDR3 sequence (DNA): TGTGCCAGCCCCCAGAAGGCAGGAATCTACGAGCAGTACTTC. This sequence encodes CASPQKAGIYEQYF. The V and J genes are TRBV13 and TRBJ2-7; D uncertain. Germline CDR1 and CDR2: PRHDT and FYEKMQ (reference sequence). Trimming took off 8 bases at V and 3 bases at J, with 17 bases between the two ends. The CDR3 runs 14 residues.

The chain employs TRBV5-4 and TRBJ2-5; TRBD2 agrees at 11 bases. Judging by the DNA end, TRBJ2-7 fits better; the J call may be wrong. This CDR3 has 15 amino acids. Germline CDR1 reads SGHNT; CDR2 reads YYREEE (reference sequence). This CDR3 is CATRGLADSSYEQYF. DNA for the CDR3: TGTGCCACCCGGGGACTAGCGGATAGCTCCTACGAGCAGTACTTC.

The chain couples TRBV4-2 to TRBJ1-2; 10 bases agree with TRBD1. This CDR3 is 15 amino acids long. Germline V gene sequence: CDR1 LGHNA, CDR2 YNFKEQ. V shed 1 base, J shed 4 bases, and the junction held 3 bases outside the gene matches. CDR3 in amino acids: CASSQGQGASYGYTF. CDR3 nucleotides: TGTGCCAGCAGCCAAGGACAGGGGGCAAGCTATGGCTACACCTTC.

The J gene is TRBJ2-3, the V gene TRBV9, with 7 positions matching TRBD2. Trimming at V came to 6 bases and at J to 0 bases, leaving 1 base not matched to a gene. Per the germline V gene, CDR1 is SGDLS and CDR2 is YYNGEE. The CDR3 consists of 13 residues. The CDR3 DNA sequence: TGTGCCAGCACGCGGGGGAGCACAGATACGCAGTATTTT. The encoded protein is CASTRGSTDTQYF.

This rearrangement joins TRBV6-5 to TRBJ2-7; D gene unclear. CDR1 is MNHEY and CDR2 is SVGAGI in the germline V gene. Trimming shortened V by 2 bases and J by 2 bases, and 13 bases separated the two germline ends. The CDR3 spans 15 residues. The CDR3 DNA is TGTGCCAGCAGTTACGCGGCAGAACCAACCTACGAGCAGTACTTC. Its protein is CASSYAAEPTYEQYF.

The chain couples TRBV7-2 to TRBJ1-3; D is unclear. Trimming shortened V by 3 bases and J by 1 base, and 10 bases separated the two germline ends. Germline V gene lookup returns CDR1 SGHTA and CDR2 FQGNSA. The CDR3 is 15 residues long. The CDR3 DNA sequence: TGTGCCAGCAGCTTTGGCAGGTTATCTGGAAACACCATATATTTT. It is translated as CASSFGRLSGNTIYF.

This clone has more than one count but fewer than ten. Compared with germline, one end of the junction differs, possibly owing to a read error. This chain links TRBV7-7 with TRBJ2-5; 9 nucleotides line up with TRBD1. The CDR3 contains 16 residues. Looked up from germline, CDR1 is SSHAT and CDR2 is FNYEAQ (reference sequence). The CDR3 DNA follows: TGTGCTAGCAGCTTAAATTGGGGGACAGGGACGGAGACCCAGTACTTC. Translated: CASSLNWGTGTETQYF. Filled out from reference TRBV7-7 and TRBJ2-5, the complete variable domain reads GAGVSQSPRYKVTKRGQDVTLRCDPISSHATLYWYQQALGQGPEFLTYFNYEAQPDKSGLPSDRFSAERPEGSISTLTIQRTEQRDSAMYRCASSLNWGTGTETQYFGPGTRLLVL.

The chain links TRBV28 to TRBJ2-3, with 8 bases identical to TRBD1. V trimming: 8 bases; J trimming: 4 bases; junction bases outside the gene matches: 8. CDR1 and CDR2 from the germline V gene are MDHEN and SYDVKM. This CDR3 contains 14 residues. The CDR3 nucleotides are TGTGCCAGCCGAACAGGGGGTTCAGCAGATACGCAGTATTTT. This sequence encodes CASRTGGSADTQYF.